This TCR beta chain was captured in a study of OX40 agonist ivuxolimab in advanced cancers. Overall study context: Participants could have had prior anti-PD-1, anti-PD-L1 or anti-CTLA-4 therapy, and approximately 37% had some.

Germline CDR1 and CDR2: SGHDT and YYEEEE. The CDR3 loop spans 13 amino acids. Trimming removed 1 base at V and 0 bases at J, with 5 bases between. The assay was immunoSEQ multiplex PCR, and TCRdb's table has in-frame clones only and misses some. The profile shows roughly 81,000 clones, 94% of them singletons. Autoimmune disease history or systemic immunosuppression disqualified patients. This sample comprised CD4+ or CD8+ T cells sorted from blood, obtained in a trial of the OX40 agonist ivuxolimab. The clonotype originates from an adult with an advanced solid tumor such as melanoma, head and neck, liver or kidney cancer. J is TRBJ2-7 and V is TRBV5-6; no definite D call. The CDR3 DNA reads as TGTGCCAGCAGCTTGCCCAGCTCCTACGAGCAGTACTTC. Protein product: CASSLPSSYEQYF. The whole variable domain, filled in from reference TRBV5-6 and TRBJ2-7, reads DAGVTQSPTHLIKTRGQQVTLRCSPKSGHDTVSWYQQALGQGPQFIFQYYEEEERQRGNFPDRFSGHQFPNYSSELNVNALLLGDSALYLCASSLPSSYEQYFGPGTRLTVT.